A single sample is the source of the 27 T cell receptor beta chains below, sequenced in a study of identical twins. TCRdb fed the 5' RACE reads into MiXCR, producing one record per CDR3 protein. The sample has 300,000 to 400,000 distinct CDR3 sequences, 9% to 10% seen once; the top ten hold roughly 8.9%. The sequenced sample consisted of naive T cells sorted from blood. The origin of the receptors is a woman in her fifties or sixties in good health.

This chain links TRBV5-1 with TRBJ2-3, with D possibly TRBD2 on 5 matching bases. The CDR3 extends over 14 amino acids. V was pared by 3 bases and J by 1 base, with 9 bases between. Germline lookup yields CDR1 SGHRS and CDR2 YFSETQ. CDR3 DNA: TGCGCCAGCAGCTCCAGACTACGCACAGATACGCAGTATTTT. Protein product: CASSSRLRTDTQYF.

This clonotype appeared a few times. The V gene is TRBV12-3 or TRBV12-4, the J gene TRBJ2-5; either TRBD1 or TRBD2 may fit D (5 bases each). The V end lost 3 bases, the J end lost 5 bases, and 10 bases lay between the germline ends. There are 13 residues in the CDR3. The CDR3: CASSFGGSETQYF. The CDR3, as DNA: TGTGCCAGCAGTTTTGGGGGAAGCGAGACCCAGTACTTC.

This clonotype was seen a handful of times. This chain connects TRBV7-9 to TRBJ2-7, with TRBD1 matching over 9 bases. The length of the CDR3 is 13 residues. V shed 5 bases and J 4 bases; nucleotides not matched to a gene: 3. The germline gives CDR1 SEHNR, CDR2 FQNEAQ (reference sequence). CDR3 nucleotide sequence: TGTGCCAGCAGCGTACAGGGGGCTTACGAGCAGTACTTC. Its translation: CASSVQGAYEQYF. The entire variable domain, with the rest obtained from reference TRBV7-9 and TRBJ2-7, is as follows: DTGVSQNPRHKITKRGQNVTFRCDPISEHNRLYWYRQTLGQGPEFLTYFQNEAQLEKSRLLSDRFSAERPKGSFSTLEIQRTEQGDSAMYLCASSVQGAYEQYFGPGTRLTVT.

This clonotype was detected only a few times. The chain recombines TRBV14 with TRBJ1-1, with 7 bases matching TRBD1. Looked up from germline, CDR1 is SGHDN and CDR2 is FVKESK. CDR3 length: 14 residues. Trimming removed 1 base from V and 5 bases from J; junction bases left unmatched: 4. The CDR3: CASSQVTGRTEAFF. As DNA, the CDR3 is TGTGCCAGCAGCCAAGTGACAGGGCGTACTGAAGCTTTCTTT.

This clonotype was picked up many times. The rearrangement uses TRBV5-1 and TRBJ2-1; 9 nucleotides line up with TRBD2. Unmatched junction bases numbered 8, after V lost 3 bases and J lost 10 bases. The germline V gene has CDR1 SGHRS and CDR2 YFSETQ. CDR3 length: 14 amino acids. CDR3 protein: CASSYLLAGEEQFF. The DNA for the CDR3 is TGCGCCAGCAGCTACCTTTTAGCGGGAGAGGAGCAGTTCTTC.

Only a few counts were recorded for this clonotype. V and J are TRBV5-6 and TRBJ2-2; 7 nucleotides match TRBD1. After removal of 4 bases from V and 5 bases from J, the junction contained 11 bases not matched to a gene. Germline V gene lookup returns CDR1 SGHDT and CDR2 YYEEEE. The CDR3 is 16 amino acids. The CDR3 reads CASSPRQGLQTGELFF. The CDR3 DNA reads as TGTGCCAGCAGCCCCAGACAGGGTCTGCAAACCGGGGAGCTGTTTTTT.

Ten or more counts support this clonotype. This rearrangement joins TRBV12-3 or TRBV12-4 to TRBJ2-5; TRBD2 aligns across 7 bases. The CDR3 is made up of 16 amino acids. V shed 6 bases, J shed 5 bases, and the junction held 15 bases outside the gene matches. As DNA, the CDR3 is TGTGCCAGCAGACCCCTTCGCGGCGGGAGTGGTGAGACCCAGTACTTC. Its protein is CASRPLRGGSGETQYF.

This clonotype was observed a few times. The rearrangement links TRBV27 to TRBJ1-5; 12 positions agree with TRBD1. This CDR3 is 18 amino acids long. The germline CDR1 and CDR2 sequences are MNHEY and SMNVEV (reference sequence). Unmatched junction bases numbered 7, after V lost 4 bases and J lost 0 bases. CDR3 sequence: CASSSGQGALYSNQPQHF. The CDR3 DNA follows: TGTGCCAGCAGTTCGGGACAGGGGGCTCTTTATAGCAATCAGCCCCAGCATTTT.

This clonotype showed up just a few times. The genes are TRBV6-5 and TRBJ2-2, with 9 bases aligning to TRBD2. CDR3 length equals 18 residues. V trimming: 0 bases; J trimming: 0 bases; junction bases outside the gene matches: 5. Germline CDR1 is MNHEY and CDR2 is SVGAGI. CDR3 DNA sequence: TGTGCCAGCAGTTACTCCCGGGGACTAGCTTCGAACACCGGGGAGCTGTTTTTT. The encoded protein is CASSYSRGLASNTGELFF.

In its sample, this clonotype was seen many times. V is TRBV9 and J is TRBJ2-3; the match to TRBD1 covers 7 bases. J was trimmed by 4 bases and V by 2 bases; bases with no gene match: 7. The CDR3 spans 15 residues. Germline CDR1 SGDLS, CDR2 YYNGEE. The CDR3 here is CASSVSTGKADTQYF. As DNA, the CDR3 is TGTGCCAGCAGCGTCTCGACAGGGAAGGCAGATACGCAGTATTTT.

Only a few counts were recorded for this clonotype. This may arise from a read error, as a much more abundant clone is one base away. The chain is built from TRBV7-2 and TRBJ2-1; D unresolved. Germline V lookup: CDR1 SGHTA, CDR2 FQGNSA. CDR3 length: 12 amino acids. Trimming took 5 bases from V and 3 from J, leaving 5 bases between them. In DNA form, the CDR3 reads TGTGCCAGCAGCCAGAACTACAATGAGCAGTTCTTC. It encodes CASSQNYNEQFF.

The chain recombines TRBV6-4 with TRBJ1-1; no reliable D call. V shed 6 bases and J shed 11 bases, with 19 bases lying between them. The germline V gene has CDR1 MRHNA and CDR2 SNTAGT. The CDR3 totals 13 residues. The CDR3 loop is CASRDGRNHRAFF. In DNA form, the CDR3 reads TGTGCCAGCAGAGACGGGAGGAACCATAGGGCTTTCTTT.

This clonotype was seen only a few times. V is TRBV12-3 or TRBV12-4 and J is TRBJ1-2; a possible D gene is TRBD1 (5 bases). This CDR3 region has 17 residues. V shed 6 bases and J shed 0 bases, with 20 bases lying between them. The CDR3 region has the DNA TGTGCCAGCAGGGCTTCAATTGTTCCGACAGCTAACTATGGCTACACCTTC. Translating gives CASRASIVPTANYGYTF.

This clonotype has just a few counts. This sequence joins TRBV3-1 and TRBJ1-2; a possible D gene is TRBD1 (5 bases). The V end lost 8 bases, the J end lost 8 bases, and 21 bases lay between the germline ends. The CDR3 has 14 amino acids. Germline V gives CDR1 LGHDT, CDR2 YNNKEL (reference sequence). This CDR3 reads CASGPGGTVYGYTF. The CDR3 region has the DNA TGTGCCAGCGGGCCGGGGGGGACTGTTTACGGCTACACCTTC.

This clonotype showed up many times. The V and J genes are TRBV29-1 and TRBJ1-1, with a weak D call TRBD1 (6 bases). Germline loops: CDR1 SQVTM, CDR2 ANQGSEA. This CDR3 comprises 11 residues. Trimming removed 8 bases at V and 6 bases at J, with 13 bases between. The CDR3 region is CSTQGGPEAFF. CDR3 coding DNA: TGCAGCACACAGGGAGGTCCTGAAGCTTTCTTT.

This clonotype appeared a few times. The CDR3 DNA reads TGTGCCAGCAGCGTACCCTCTAGCGGGCCTACCGGGGAGCTGTTTTTT. This translates into CASSVPSSGPTGELFF. V is TRBV5-4 and J is TRBJ2-2; 8 nucleotides agree with TRBD2. Germline CDR1 SGHNT, CDR2 YYREEE (reference sequence). V was clipped by 4 bases and J by 5 bases; unmatched bases: 10. CDR3 size: 16 residues.

This clonotype has a handful of counts. The V call is TRBV7-9, the J call TRBJ2-1, with 16 bases aligning to TRBD2. This CDR3 is 18 amino acids long. Losses at the gene ends were 4 bases for V and 7 bases for J; bases not matched to a gene: 10. CDR1 and CDR2 from the germline V gene are SEHNR and FQNEAQ (reference sequence). The CDR3 DNA reads TGTGCCAGCAGCTCCGGGACTAGCGGGAGGGCCTATCAAAATGAGCAGTTCTTC. It codes for CASSSGTSGRAYQNEQFF.

This rearrangement joins TRBV30 to TRBJ2-5; 7 nucleotides align to TRBD2. CDR3 length: 16 residues. Germline CDR1 and CDR2: GTSNPN and SVGIG (reference sequence). Trimming at V came to 0 bases and at J to 5 bases, leaving 12 bases not matched to a gene. CDR3 loop: CAWSVRRTSAQETQYF. CDR3 nucleotide sequence: TGTGCCTGGAGTGTACGGCGTACTAGCGCTCAGGAGACCCAGTACTTC. Variable domain in full (rest from reference TRBV30 and TRBJ2-5): SQTIHQWPATLVQPVGSPLSLECTVEGTSNPNLYWYRQAAGRGLQLLFYSVGIGQISSEVPQNLSASRPQDRQFILSSKKLLLSDSGFYLCAWSVRRTSAQETQYFGPGTRLLVL.

This clonotype has a count of ten or more. The rearrangement joins TRBV14 to TRBJ2-1, with 10 positions matching TRBD2. The CDR3 contains 13 residues. V was clipped by 1 base and J by 15 bases; unmatched bases: 6. Germline lookup yields CDR1 SGHDN and CDR2 FVKESK. CDR3 sequence reads: CASSQGSLAGPFF. The CDR3 DNA reads TGTGCCAGCAGCCAAGGTTCACTAGCGGGACCGTTCTTC.

The chain links TRBV18 to TRBJ1-1; 10 bases are a match to TRBD1. The CDR3 runs 15 residues. J lost 2 bases, V lost 3 bases, and 3 bases had no gene match. In germline, CDR1 is KGHSH, CDR2 LQKENI. The CDR3 DNA reads TGTGCCAGCTCACCTTGGGACAGGGGAAACACTGAAGCTTTCTTT. Translation gives CASSPWDRGNTEAFF.

This clonotype was detected only a few times. V and J are TRBV18 and TRBJ2-7; 8 nucleotides match TRBD1. J lost 0 bases, V lost 6 bases, and 7 bases had no gene match. From germline, CDR1 is KGHSH and CDR2 LQKENI. This CDR3 is built from 15 residues. CDR3 residues: CASSQGQAGSYEQYV. The CDR3 DNA is TGTGCCAGCTCTCAGGGACAGGCTGGCTCCTACGAGCAGTACGTC.

At least ten counts were recorded for this clonotype. The CDR3 nucleotides are TGTGCCAGCAGCTCTAGCGGGAGAGGTTACAATGAGCAGTTCTTC. Protein: CASSSSGRGYNEQFF. This chain links TRBV12-3 or TRBV12-4 with TRBJ2-1, with TRBD2 identical over 10 bases. Unmatched junction bases numbered 6, after V lost 6 bases and J lost 4 bases. CDR3 length: 15 residues.

The gene calls are TRBV7-2 and TRBJ2-3, with 11 nucleotides matching TRBD2. Germline CDR1 SGHTA, CDR2 FQGNSA. The CDR3 spans 19 residues. J was trimmed by 0 bases and V by 5 bases; bases with no gene match: 13. Written as DNA, the CDR3 is TGTGCCAGCAGCCCCTACCCGATGCTAGCGGGAGGTAGCACAGATACGCAGTATTTT. Its protein product is CASSPYPMLAGGSTDTQYF.

V and J are TRBV12-3 or TRBV12-4 and TRBJ2-1, with 8 bases lining up with TRBD2. The CDR3 spans 18 residues. The trim removed 1 base at V and 3 bases at J, leaving 11 bases unmatched. The DNA of the CDR3 is TGTGCCAGCAGTTTAGGTATATCCTGGCGGGAGGTCTACAATGAGCAGTTCTTC. Residues: CASSLGISWREVYNEQFF.

This clonotype occurred a few times. V gene TRBV28 combines with J gene TRBJ2-7; 12 bases agree with TRBD1. V was pared by 6 bases and J by 4 bases, with 7 bases of the junction left unmatched. The CDR3 loop spans 15 amino acids. From germline, CDR1 is MDHEN and CDR2 SYDVKM. The CDR3: CASSRPGQGAYEQYF. The CDR3, as DNA: TGTGCCAGCAGCCGACCGGGACAGGGGGCTTACGAGCAGTACTTC.

Only a few counts were recorded for this clonotype. The CDR3 loop reads CASSLGLAGGLISYEQYF. The CDR3 DNA is TGTGCCAGCAGTTTAGGGCTAGCGGGAGGTCTAATCTCCTACGAGCAGTACTTC. This chain uses TRBV12-3 or TRBV12-4 with TRBJ2-7; 11 bases line up with TRBD2. The V and J ends lost 1 base and 0 bases, in that order; junction bases with no gene match: 8. The CDR3 consists of 18 residues.

This clonotype was counted ten times or more. V is TRBV12-3 or TRBV12-4 and J is TRBJ1-1; TRBD1 is a possible D gene (6 bases). This CDR3 region has 15 residues. V was clipped by 7 bases and J by 3 bases, with 18 bases between them. Here the CDR3 reads CASNGGLSGDTEAFF. In DNA form, the CDR3 reads TGTGCCAGCAATGGTGGCCTTTCAGGGGACACTGAAGCTTTCTTT.